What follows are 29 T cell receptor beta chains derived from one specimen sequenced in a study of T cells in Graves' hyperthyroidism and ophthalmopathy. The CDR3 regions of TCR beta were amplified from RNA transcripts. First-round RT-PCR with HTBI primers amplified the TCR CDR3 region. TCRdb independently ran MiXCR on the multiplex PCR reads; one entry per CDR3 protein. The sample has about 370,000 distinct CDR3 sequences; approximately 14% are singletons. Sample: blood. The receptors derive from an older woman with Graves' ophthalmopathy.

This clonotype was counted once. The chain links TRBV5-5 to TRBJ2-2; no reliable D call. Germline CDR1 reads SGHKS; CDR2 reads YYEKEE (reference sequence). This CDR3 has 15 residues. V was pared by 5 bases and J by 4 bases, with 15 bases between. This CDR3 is CASRSWRGGTGELFF. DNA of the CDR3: TGTGCCAGCAGATCATGGAGAGGCGGCACCGGGGAGCTGTTTTTT.

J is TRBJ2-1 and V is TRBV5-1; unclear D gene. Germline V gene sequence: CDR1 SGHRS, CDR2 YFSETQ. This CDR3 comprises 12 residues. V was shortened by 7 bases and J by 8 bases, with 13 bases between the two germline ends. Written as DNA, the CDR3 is TGCGCCAGCCTTTACGATCAGGATGAGCAGTTCTTC. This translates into CASLYDQDEQFF.

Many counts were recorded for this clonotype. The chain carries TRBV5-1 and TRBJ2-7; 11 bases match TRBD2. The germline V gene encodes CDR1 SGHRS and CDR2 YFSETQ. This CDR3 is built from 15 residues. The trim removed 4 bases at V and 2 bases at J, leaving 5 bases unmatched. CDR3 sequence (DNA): TGCGCCAGCAGCGTTAGCGGGAGGGATCCCTACGAGCAGTACTTC. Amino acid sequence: CASSVSGRDPYEQYF.

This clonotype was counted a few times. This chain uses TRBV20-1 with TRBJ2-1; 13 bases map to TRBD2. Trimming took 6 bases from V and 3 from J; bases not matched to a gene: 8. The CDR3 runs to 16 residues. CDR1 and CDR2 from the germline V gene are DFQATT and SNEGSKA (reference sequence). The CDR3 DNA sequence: TGCAGTGCGGACGAAGGACTAGCGGGAGTCTACAATGAGCAGTTCTTC. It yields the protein CSADEGLAGVYNEQFF.

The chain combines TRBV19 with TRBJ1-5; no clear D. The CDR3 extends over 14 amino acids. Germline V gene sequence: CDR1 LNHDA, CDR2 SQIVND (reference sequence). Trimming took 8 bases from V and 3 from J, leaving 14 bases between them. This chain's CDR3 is CASVGLGYNQPQHF. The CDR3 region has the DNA TGTGCCAGTGTCGGGCTAGGGTACAATCAGCCCCAGCATTTT.

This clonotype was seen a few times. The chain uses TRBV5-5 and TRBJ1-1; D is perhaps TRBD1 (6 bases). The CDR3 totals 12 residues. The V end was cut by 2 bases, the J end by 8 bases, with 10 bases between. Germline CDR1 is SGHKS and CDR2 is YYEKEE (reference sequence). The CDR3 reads CASSFGGQEAFF. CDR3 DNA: TGTGCCAGCAGCTTCGGGGGGCAGGAAGCTTTCTTT.

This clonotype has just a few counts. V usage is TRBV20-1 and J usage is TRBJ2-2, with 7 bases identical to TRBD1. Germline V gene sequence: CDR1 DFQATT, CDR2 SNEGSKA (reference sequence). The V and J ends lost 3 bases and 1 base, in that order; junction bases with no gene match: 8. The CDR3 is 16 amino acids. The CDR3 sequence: CSARGTEGRNTGELFF. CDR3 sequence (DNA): TGCAGTGCTAGGGGGACAGAGGGCAGGAACACCGGGGAGCTGTTTTTT.

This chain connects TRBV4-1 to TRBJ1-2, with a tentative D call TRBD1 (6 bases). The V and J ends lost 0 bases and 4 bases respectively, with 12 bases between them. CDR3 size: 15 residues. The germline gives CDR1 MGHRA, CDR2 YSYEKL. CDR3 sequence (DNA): TGCGCCAGCAGCCAAGAACAGGGCGCGGTCTATGGCTACACCTTC. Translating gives CASSQEQGAVYGYTF.

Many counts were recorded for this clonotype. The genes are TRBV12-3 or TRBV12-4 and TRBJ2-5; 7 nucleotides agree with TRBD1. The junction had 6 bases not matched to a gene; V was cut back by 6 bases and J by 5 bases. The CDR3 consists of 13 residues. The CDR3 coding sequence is TGTGCCAGCAGGATACAGGGGAGTGAGACCCAGTACTTC. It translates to CASRIQGSETQYF.

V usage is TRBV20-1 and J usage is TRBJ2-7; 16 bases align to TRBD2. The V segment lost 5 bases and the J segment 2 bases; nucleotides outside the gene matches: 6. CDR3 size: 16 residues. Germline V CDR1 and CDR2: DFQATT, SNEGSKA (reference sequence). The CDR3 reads CSAGTSGRAGAYEQYF. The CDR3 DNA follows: TGCAGTGCTGGGACTAGCGGGAGGGCCGGGGCCTACGAGCAGTACTTC.

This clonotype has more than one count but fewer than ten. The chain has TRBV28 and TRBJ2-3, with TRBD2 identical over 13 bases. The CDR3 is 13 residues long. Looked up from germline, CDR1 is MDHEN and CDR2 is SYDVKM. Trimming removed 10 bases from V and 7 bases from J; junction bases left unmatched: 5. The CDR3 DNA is TGTGCCACCCAGACTAGCGGGGGGTATACGCAGTATTTT. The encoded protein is CATQTSGGYTQYF.

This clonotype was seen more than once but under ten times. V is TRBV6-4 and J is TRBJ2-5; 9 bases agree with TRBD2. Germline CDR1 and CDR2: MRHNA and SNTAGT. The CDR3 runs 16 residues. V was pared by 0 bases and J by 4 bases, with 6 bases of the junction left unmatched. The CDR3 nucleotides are TGTGCCAGCAGTGACTCCGGGGCTAGCGGGACAGAGACCCAGTACTTC. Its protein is CASSDSGASGTETQYF.

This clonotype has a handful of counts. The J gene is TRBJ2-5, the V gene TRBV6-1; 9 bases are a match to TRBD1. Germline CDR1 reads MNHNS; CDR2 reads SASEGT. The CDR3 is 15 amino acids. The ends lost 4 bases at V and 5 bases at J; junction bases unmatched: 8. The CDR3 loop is CASSGGDRAWETQYF. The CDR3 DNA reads TGTGCCAGCAGTGGAGGGGACAGGGCATGGGAGACCCAGTACTTC.

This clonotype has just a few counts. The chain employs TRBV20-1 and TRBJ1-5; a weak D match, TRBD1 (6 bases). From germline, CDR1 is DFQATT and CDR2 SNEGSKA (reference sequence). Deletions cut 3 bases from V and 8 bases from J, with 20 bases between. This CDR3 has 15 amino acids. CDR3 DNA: TGCAGTGCTAGCCTAGCGGGGGACACCGGGGAGCCCCAGCATTTT. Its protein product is CSASLAGDTGEPQHF.

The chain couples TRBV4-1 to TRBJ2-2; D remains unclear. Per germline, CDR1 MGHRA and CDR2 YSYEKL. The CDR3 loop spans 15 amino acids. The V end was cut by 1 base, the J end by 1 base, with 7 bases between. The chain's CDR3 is CASSQVWGNTGELFF. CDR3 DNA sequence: TGCGCCAGCAGCCAAGTTTGGGGGAACACCGGGGAGCTGTTTTTT.

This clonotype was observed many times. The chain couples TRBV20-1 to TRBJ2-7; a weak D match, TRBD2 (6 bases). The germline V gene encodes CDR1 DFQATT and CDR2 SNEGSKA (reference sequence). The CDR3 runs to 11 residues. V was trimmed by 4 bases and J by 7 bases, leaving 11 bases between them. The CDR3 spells CSAIKGREQYF. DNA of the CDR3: TGCAGTGCTATTAAGGGGAGGGAGCAGTACTTC.

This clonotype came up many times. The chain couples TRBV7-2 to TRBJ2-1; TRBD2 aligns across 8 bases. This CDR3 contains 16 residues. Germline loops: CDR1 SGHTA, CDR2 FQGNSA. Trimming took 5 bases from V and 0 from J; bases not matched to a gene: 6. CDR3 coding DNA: TGTGCCAGCAGCCCAACTAGCGGCCGCTCCTACAATGAGCAGTTCTTC. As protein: CASSPTSGRSYNEQFF.

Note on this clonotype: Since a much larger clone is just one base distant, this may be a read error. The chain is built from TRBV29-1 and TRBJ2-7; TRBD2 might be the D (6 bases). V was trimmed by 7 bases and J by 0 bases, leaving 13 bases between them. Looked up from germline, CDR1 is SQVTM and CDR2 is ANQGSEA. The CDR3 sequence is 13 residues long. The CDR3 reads CSGRGATSYEQYF. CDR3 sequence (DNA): TGCAGCGGGCGGGGCGCCACCTCCTACGAGCAGTACTTC.

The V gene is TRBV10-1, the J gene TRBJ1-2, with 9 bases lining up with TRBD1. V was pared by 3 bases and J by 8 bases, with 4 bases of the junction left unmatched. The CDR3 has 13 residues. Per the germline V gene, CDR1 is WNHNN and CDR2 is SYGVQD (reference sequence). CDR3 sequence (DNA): TGCGCCAGCAGTGAACAGACAGGGGGAGGCTACACCTTC. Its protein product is CASSEQTGGGYTF.

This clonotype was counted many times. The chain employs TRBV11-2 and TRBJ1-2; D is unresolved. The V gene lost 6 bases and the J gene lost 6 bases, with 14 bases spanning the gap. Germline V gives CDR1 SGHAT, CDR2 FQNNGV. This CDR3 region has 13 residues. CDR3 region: CASSTQGINGYTF. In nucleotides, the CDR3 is TGTGCCAGCAGTACTCAAGGGATCAATGGCTACACCTTC.

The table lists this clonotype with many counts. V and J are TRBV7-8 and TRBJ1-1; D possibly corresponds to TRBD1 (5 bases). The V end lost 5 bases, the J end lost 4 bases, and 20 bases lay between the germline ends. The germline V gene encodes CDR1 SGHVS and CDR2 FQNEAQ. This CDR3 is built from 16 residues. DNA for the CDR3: TGTGCCAGCAGCCCGCACGGGGCCAGGGTAATCACTGAAGCTTTCTTT. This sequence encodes CASSPHGARVITEAFF.

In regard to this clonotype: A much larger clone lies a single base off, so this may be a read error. DNA of the CDR3: TGCAGTGCTGGATCCGGACTAGCGGGACTTAGCGAGCAGTTCTTC. It translates to CSAGSGLAGLSEQFF. V is TRBV20-1 and J is TRBJ2-1, with TRBD2 matching 12 bases. Germline CDR1 DFQATT, CDR2 SNEGSKA (reference sequence). V was clipped by 5 bases and J by 10 bases; unmatched bases: 12. This CDR3 region has 15 residues.

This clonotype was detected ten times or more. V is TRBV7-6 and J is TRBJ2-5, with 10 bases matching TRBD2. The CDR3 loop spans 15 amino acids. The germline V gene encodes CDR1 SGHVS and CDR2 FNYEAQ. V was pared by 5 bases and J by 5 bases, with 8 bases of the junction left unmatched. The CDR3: CASSPGLAEGETQYF. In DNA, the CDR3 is TGTGCCAGCAGCCCCGGACTAGCGGAGGGGGAGACCCAGTACTTC.

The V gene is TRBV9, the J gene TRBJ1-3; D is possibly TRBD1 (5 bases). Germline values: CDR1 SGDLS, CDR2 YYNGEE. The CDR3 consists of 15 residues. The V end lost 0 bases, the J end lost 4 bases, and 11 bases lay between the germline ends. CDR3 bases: TGTGCCAGCAGCGTAGAAGACAGTAAGGGAAACACCATATATTTT. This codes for CASSVEDSKGNTIYF.

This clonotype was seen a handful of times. The CDR3 nucleotides are TGTGCCAGCAGCGCACAGGGTTATAGCAATCAGCCCCAGCATTTT. Translating gives CASSAQGYSNQPQHF. V and J are TRBV5-6 and TRBJ1-5, with D tentatively TRBD1 (6 bases). Germline V gene sequence: CDR1 SGHDT, CDR2 YYEEEE. Trimming stripped 4 bases from V and 0 bases from J, with 11 bases between. This CDR3 is built from 15 residues.

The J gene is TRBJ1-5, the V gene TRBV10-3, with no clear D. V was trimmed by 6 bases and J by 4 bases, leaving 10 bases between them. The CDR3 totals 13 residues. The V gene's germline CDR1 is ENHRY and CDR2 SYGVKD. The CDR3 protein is CAISPRENQPQHF. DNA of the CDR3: TGTGCCATCAGCCCTCGGGAGAATCAGCCCCAGCATTTT.

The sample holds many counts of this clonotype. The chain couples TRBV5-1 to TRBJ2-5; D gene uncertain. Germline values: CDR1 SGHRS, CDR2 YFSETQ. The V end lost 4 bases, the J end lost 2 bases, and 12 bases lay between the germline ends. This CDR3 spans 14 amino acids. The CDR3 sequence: CASSVVGQQETQYF. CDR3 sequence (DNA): TGCGCCAGCAGCGTCGTCGGGCAGCAAGAGACCCAGTACTTC.

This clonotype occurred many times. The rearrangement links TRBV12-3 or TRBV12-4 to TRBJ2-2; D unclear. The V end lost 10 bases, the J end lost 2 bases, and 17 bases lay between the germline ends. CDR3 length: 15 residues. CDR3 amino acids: CATRSSQLNTGELFF. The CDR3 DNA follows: TGTGCCACCCGGTCGTCACAACTAAACACCGGGGAGCTGTTTTTT.

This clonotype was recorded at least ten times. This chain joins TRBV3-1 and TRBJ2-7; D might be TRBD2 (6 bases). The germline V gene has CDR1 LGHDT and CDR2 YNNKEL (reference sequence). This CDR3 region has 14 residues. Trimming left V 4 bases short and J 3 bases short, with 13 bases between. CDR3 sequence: CASSPGLPNYEQYF. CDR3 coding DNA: TGTGCCAGCAGCCCGGGACTCCCGAACTACGAGCAGTACTTC.